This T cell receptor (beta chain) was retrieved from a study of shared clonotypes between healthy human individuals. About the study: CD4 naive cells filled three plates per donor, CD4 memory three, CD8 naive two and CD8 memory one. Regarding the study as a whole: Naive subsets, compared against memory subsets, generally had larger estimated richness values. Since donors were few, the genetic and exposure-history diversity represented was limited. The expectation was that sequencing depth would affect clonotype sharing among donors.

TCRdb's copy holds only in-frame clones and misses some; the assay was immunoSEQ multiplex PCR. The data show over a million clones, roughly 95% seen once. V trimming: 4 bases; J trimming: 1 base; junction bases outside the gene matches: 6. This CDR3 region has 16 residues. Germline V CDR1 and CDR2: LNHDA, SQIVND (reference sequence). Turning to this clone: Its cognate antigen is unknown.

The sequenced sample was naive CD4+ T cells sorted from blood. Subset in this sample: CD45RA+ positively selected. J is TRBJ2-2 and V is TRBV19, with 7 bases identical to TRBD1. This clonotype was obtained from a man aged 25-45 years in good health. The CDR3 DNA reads TGTGCCAGTAGTAGGCCGGGACAGAAGAACACCGGGGAGCTGTTTTTT. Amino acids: CASSRPGQKNTGELFF.